A few counts support the clone carrying this T cell receptor beta chain. Its antigen remains unidentified. This sample was included in a study of T cell repertoires in cytomegalovirus infection. As for the study in general: In public TCR beta signatures, there were indications of both CMV infection and matching HLA type. Study-wide results and limits: Totalled public TCR beta family frequency picked out people who carried CMV plus the relevant HLA. Dominating the ex vivo response were HLA-C-restricted CMV-specific TCR beta clonotypes.

Trimming left V 0 bases short and J 3 bases short, with 20 bases between. The germline V gene has CDR1 LGHDT and CDR2 YNNKEL (reference sequence). The CDR3 is 18 residues long. TCRdb passed the reads through MiXCR, listing each CDR3 protein once. The sample holds roughly 250,000 distinct CDR3 sequences; 22% are singletons and the top ten take about 18%. Sequencing was carried out using CD8+ T cells from PBMCs. The sequence was collected from a human donor in good health (CMV status not recorded). Some clones in this sample may be carry-over from other donors' samples. The chain links TRBV3-1 to TRBJ1-1; D remains unclear. As DNA, the CDR3 is TGTGCCAGCAGCCAAGAACTTTTCGGGGATAGTGGGGACACTGAAGCTTTCTTT. Translating it yields CASSQELFGDSGDTEAFF.